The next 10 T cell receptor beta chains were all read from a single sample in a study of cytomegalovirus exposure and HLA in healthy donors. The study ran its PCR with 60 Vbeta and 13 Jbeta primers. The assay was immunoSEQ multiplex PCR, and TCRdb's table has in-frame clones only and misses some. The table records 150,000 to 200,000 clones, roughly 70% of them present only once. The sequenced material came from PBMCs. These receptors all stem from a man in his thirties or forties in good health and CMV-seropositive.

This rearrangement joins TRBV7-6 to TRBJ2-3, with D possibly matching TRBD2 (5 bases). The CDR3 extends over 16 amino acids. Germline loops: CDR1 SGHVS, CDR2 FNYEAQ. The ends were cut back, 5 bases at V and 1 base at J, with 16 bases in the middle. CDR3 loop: CASSPTEVWGTDTQYF. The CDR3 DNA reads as TGTGCCAGCAGCCCTACGGAGGTCTGGGGCACAGATACGCAGTATTTT. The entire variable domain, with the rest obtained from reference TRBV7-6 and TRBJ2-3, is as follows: GAGVSQSPRYKVTKRGQDVALRCDPISGHVSLYWYRQALGQGPEFLTYFNYEAQQDKSGLPNDRFSAERPEGSISTLTIQRTEQRDSAMYRCASSPTEVWGTDTQYFGPGTRLTVL.

Here the CDR3 DNA reads TGTGCCAGCAGCCCCGGCCGGGACTATGGCTACACCTTC. Protein product: CASSPGRDYGYTF. The chain combines TRBV5-4 with TRBJ1-2, with D unclear. Per germline, CDR1 SGHNT and CDR2 YYREEE (reference sequence). The CDR3 extends over 13 amino acids. V lost 4 bases, J lost 3 bases, and 10 bases lay in between.

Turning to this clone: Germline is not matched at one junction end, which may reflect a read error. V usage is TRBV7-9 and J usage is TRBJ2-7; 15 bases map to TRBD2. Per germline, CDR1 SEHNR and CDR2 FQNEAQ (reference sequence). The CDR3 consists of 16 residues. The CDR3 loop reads CSSSFPGLAGGPQQYF. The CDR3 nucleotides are TGTTCCAGCAGTTTCCCGGGACTAGCGGGAGGACCTCAGCAGTACTTC.

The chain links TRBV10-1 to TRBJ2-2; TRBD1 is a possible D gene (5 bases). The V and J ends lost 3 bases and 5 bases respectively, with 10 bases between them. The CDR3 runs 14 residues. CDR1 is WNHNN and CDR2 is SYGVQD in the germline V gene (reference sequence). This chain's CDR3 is CASSDQGGTGELFF. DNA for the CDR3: TGCGCCAGCAGTGACCAGGGTGGGACCGGGGAGCTGTTTTTT.

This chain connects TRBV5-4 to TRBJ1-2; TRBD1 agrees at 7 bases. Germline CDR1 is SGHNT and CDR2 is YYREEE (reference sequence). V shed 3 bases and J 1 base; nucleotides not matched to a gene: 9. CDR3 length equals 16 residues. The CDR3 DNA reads TGTGCCAGCAGCTCCCCGACAGGGCGGTTTAACTATGGCTACACCTTC. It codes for CASSSPTGRFNYGYTF. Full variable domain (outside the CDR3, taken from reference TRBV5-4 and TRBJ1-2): ETGVTQSPTHLIKTRGQQVTLRCSSQSGHNTVSWYQQALGQGPQFIFQYYREEENGRGNFPPRFSGLQFPNYSSELNVNALELDDSALYLCASSSPTGRFNYGYTFGSGTRLTVV.

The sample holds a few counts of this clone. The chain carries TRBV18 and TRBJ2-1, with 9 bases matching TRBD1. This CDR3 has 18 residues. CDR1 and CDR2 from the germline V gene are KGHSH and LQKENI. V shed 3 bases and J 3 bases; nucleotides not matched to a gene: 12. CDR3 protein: CASSPRDVGTGRYNEQFF. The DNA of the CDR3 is TGTGCCAGCTCACCCCGAGATGTAGGGACAGGGCGCTACAATGAGCAGTTCTTC.

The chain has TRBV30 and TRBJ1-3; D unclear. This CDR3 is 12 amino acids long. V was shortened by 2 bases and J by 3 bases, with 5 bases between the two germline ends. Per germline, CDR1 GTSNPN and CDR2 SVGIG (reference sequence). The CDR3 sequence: CAWSNIGNTIYF. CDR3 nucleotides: TGTGCCTGGAGTAACATTGGAAACACCATATATTTT.

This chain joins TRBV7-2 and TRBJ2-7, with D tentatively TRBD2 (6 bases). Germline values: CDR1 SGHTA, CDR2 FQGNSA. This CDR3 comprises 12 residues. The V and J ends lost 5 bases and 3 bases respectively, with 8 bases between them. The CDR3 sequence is CASSISGYEQYF. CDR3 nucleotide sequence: TGTGCCAGCAGCATTAGCGGCTACGAGCAGTACTTC.

CDR3 residues: CASSLGGTGNTEAFF. CDR3 DNA sequence: TGTGCCAGCAGCTTAGGGGGGACAGGGAACACTGAAGCTTTCTTT. This rearrangement joins TRBV7-9 to TRBJ1-1; 8 bases map to TRBD1. The CDR3 covers 15 residues. Per the germline V gene, CDR1 is SEHNR and CDR2 is FQNEAQ (reference sequence). V lost 1 base and J lost 1; bases outside the gene matches: 2.

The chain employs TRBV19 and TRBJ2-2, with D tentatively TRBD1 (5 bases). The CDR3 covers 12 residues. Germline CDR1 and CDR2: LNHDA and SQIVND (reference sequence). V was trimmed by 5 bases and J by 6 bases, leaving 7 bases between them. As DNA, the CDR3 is TGTGCCAGTAGTCCCAGGGCCGGGGAGCTGTTTTTT. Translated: CASSPRAGELFF. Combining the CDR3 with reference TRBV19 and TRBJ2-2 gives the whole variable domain DGGITQSPKYLFRKEGQNVTLSCEQNLNHDAMYWYRQDPGQGLRLIYYSQIVNDFQKGDIAEGYSVSREKKESFPLTVTSAQKNPTAFYLCASSPRAGELFFGEGSRLTVL.